One sample yielded the 28 T cell receptor beta chains listed below, sequenced in a study of tumor-infiltrating lymphocytes in primary liver carcinoma. The source material, about 19-30 mg of unsorted bulk tissue, was used to co-extract RNA and DNA. TCR beta cDNA came from approximately 540 ng total RNA, primed with a constant-region primer. Sequencing libraries for TCR beta derived from three nested multiplex PCR rounds that used slightly modified ARM-PCR. Amplification in the first two PCR rounds was performed using TRBV1-TRBV30 forward primers and a C-beta reverse primer for roughly 9 cycles each. TCRdb ran MiXCR on the multiplex PCR reads and lists one entry per CDR3 protein. The repertoire includes 52,000 or so distinct CDR3 sequences, roughly 80% of them detected once, and approximately 25% sits in the top ten. Sequenced sample: liver tumor tissue from sampling region 5. The subset denotes: tumor region T5, tumor centre. These receptor sequences come from a man between 35 and 55 years old with primary liver carcinoma and hepatitis B virus infection.

This clonotype was detected a few times. A read error may explain this, as a much larger clone is one base away. The chain couples TRBV30 to TRBJ2-7, with D perhaps given as TRBD1 or TRBD2 (5 bases each). Trimming removed 0 bases at V and 0 bases at J, with 9 bases between. The CDR3 runs 14 residues. Germline lookup yields CDR1 GTSNPN and CDR2 SVGIG (reference sequence). The CDR3 DNA sequence: TGTGCCTGGAGTGTTGGGGACCTCTCCTACGAGCAGTACTTC. Protein product: CAWSVGDLSYEQYF.

About this clonotype itself: Germline is not matched at one junction end, which may reflect a read error. The V and J genes are TRBV29-1 and TRBJ1-5; D call uncertain. Germline V gene data show CDR1 as SQVTM and CDR2 as ANQGSEA. CDR3 length: 13 residues. This CDR3 is CTVENRAGQPQHF. CDR3 DNA sequence: TGCACCGTTGAAAATCGGGCGGGTCAGCCCCAGCATTTT.

Comments on this clonotype: This CDR3 fails to terminate in the conserved phenylalanine or tryptophan, so it likely reflects a read error. Here the CDR3 reads CASRTSGIINNEQFL. The CDR3, as DNA: TGTGCCAGCAGGACTAGCGGCATCATTAACAATGAACAGTTCTTA. The genes are TRBV6-1 and TRBJ2-1; 9 nucleotides align to TRBD2. Germline values: CDR1 MNHNS, CDR2 SASEGT. CDR3 length: 15 residues.

This clonotype was detected a few times. The chain has TRBV15 and TRBJ2-2, with 8 bases that match TRBD1. Germline V gene sequence: CDR1 LNHNV, CDR2 YYDKDF (reference sequence). This CDR3 spans 16 amino acids. The junction had 9 bases not matched to a gene; V was cut back by 3 bases and J by 6 bases. The CDR3 reads CATSSGGIQGAGELFF. The CDR3 DNA reads as TGTGCCACCAGCAGCGGGGGAATACAGGGGGCCGGGGAGCTGTTTTTT. Using reference TRBV15 and TRBJ2-2 for the parts outside the CDR3, the full variable domain is DAMVIQNPRYQVTQFGKPVTLSCSQTLNHNVMYWYQQKSSQAPKLLFHYYDKDFNNEADTPDNFQSRRPNTSFCFLDIRSPGLGDTAMYLCATSSGGIQGAGELFFGEGSRLTVL.

Details on this clonotype: Germline and junction disagree at one end, which may indicate a read error. This chain joins TRBV13 and TRBJ1-5; no firm D call. This CDR3 contains 14 residues. Germline lookup yields CDR1 PRHDT and CDR2 FYEKMQ (reference sequence). CDR3 amino acids: CASSLGASNQHQHF. In DNA form, the CDR3 reads TGTGCCAGCAGCTTAGGCGCTAGTAATCAGCACCAGCATTTT.

About this clonotype: One junction end disagrees with the germline gene, perhaps due to a read error. The V gene is TRBV28, the J gene TRBJ1-1; a weak D match, TRBD1 (5 bases). Germline assignment: CDR1 MDHEN and CDR2 SYDVKM. The CDR3 has 15 amino acids. The CDR3 DNA is TGTGCCAGCATCCCTGCTCAGGGAGCCGACACTGAAACTTTCTTT. Translated: CASIPAQGADTETFF.

This clonotype was recorded once. This rearrangement joins TRBV6-6 to TRBJ2-4, with 8 nucleotides matching TRBD1. The CDR3 length is 14 residues. V was clipped by 10 bases and J by 16 bases; unmatched bases: 21. Germline V gene data show CDR1 as MNHNY and CDR2 as SVGAGI (reference sequence). CDR3 sequence: CANRPDGLRGPIYF. The DNA of the CDR3 is TGTGCCAACAGACCCGATGGCCTCAGGGGGCCCATATACTTC.

Ten or more counts support this clonotype. DNA for the CDR3: TGTGCCTCAAGGGGCGGGAGGCAACCCGGGGGGCAGTATTTT. This codes for CASRGGRQPGGQYF. V is TRBV7-2 and J is TRBJ2-3; 8 bases line up with TRBD2. The V gene end was trimmed by 11 bases and the J gene end by 11 bases; junction bases not matched to a gene: 18. The CDR3 consists of 14 residues. From germline, CDR1 is SGHTA and CDR2 FQGNSA.

To note about this clonotype: This CDR3 is missing its conserved last phenylalanine or tryptophan, likely due to a read error. V gene TRBV11-1 combines with J gene TRBJ2-2; tentative D call: TRBD1 (6 bases). This CDR3 is built from 13 residues. Germline-derived CDR1 and CDR2 are SGHAT and FQDESV (reference sequence). With 3 bases removed from V and 14 bases from J, the gap between germline ends came to 16 bases. The CDR3 is CASSFWDTAELFL. The CDR3 DNA sequence: TGTGCCAGCAGCTTTTGGGACACCGCGGAACTGTTTTTG.

With regard to this clonotype: A junction boundary mismatches the germline segment, possibly from a read error. The J gene is TRBJ2-2, the V gene TRBV4-2; D possibly uses TRBD1 or TRBD2 (5 bases each). This CDR3 is 15 amino acids long. Per the germline V gene, CDR1 is LGHNA and CDR2 is YNFKEQ. CDR3 sequence: CASSQTRGTTGKLFF. The CDR3 DNA is TGTGCCAGCAGCCAAACTCGGGGCACAACCGGGAAGCTGTTTTTT.

This clonotype was counted a single time. The chain has TRBV6-6 and TRBJ1-2; D remains ambiguous. The CDR3 has 14 residues. Germline CDR1 is MNHNY and CDR2 is SVGAGI (reference sequence). Deletions cut 4 bases from V and 3 bases from J, with 12 bases between. CDR3 loop: CASSSRGIDYGYTF. CDR3 nucleotide sequence: TGTGCCAGCAGTTCACGAGGGATTGACTATGGCTACACCTTC.

As regards this clonotype: A junction end diverges from the germline sequence, so it may reflect a read error. The chain links TRBV28 to TRBJ1-4, with 7 bases fitting TRBD1. Germline V gene data show CDR1 as MDHEN and CDR2 as SYDVKM. The CDR3 loop spans 17 amino acids. The CDR3 protein is CASSFGDRFASNEKLFF. The CDR3 coding sequence is TGTGCCAGCAGTTTTGGGGACAGATTTGCATCTAATGAAAAACTGTTTTTC.

A remark on this clonotype: A read error may explain this, as a much larger clone is one base away. CDR3 bases: TGTGCCACCAGTCCTCGGGACAGCTCCTACAAGCAGTACTTC. Protein product: CATSPRDSSYKQYF. The chain uses TRBV24-1 and TRBJ2-7, with 7 bases that match TRBD1. The CDR3 totals 14 residues. Per germline, CDR1 KGHDR and CDR2 SFDVKD.

Worth noting for this clonotype: At one of its ends the junction is not consistent with the germline gene, which may arise from a read error. The genes are TRBV11-2 and TRBJ2-7, with D possibly matching TRBD2 (5 bases). This CDR3 has 14 amino acids. The germline gives CDR1 SGHAT, CDR2 FQNNGV. CDR3 sequence reads: CTSTRGSSTYEQYF. The CDR3 DNA is TGTACCAGCACCCGTGGGAGTTCCACCTACGAGCAATACTTC.

Of note for this clonotype: A junction boundary mismatches the germline segment, possibly from a read error. The rearrangement joins TRBV6-5 to TRBJ2-7, with D possibly matching TRBD1 (6 bases). This CDR3 is built from 16 residues. The germline CDR1 and CDR2 sequences are MNHEY and SVGAGI. This chain's CDR3 is CANSYGGRGHIYEQYF. DNA for the CDR3: TGTGCCAACAGTTACGGAGGCAGGGGACATATCTACGAGCAGTACTTC.

Note on this clonotype: An end of the junction does not agree with germline; a read error may underlie this. The chain couples TRBV28 to TRBJ1-5; D possibly corresponds to TRBD1 (6 bases). The CDR3 is made up of 15 amino acids. Per germline, CDR1 MDHEN and CDR2 SYDVKM. As DNA, the CDR3 is TGTGCAAGCAGCCCGAATGGAGAGGGGGGTCAGCCCCAGCATTTT. As protein: CASSPNGEGGQPQHF.

This clonotype was found a few times. A much more abundant neighbour one base away suggests this may be a read error. This chain links TRBV7-9 with TRBJ2-4; unclear D gene. CDR1 and CDR2 from the germline V gene are SEHNR and FQNEAQ (reference sequence). The CDR3 sequence is 12 residues long. With 4 bases removed from V and 6 bases from J, the gap between germline ends came to 7 bases. The DNA of the CDR3 is TGTGCCAGCAGCTCCCCAAGAAACATTCAGTACTTC. As protein: CASSSPRNIQYF.

Of note for this clonotype: One junction end does not reproduce the germline sequence, and a read error may be involved. The chain joins TRBV6-1 to TRBJ2-3; D is undetermined. The CDR3 has 12 amino acids. Per germline, CDR1 MNHNS and CDR2 SASEGT. The CDR3 bases are TGTGCCAGCAAGCCCAACACGGATACGCTGTATTTT. Protein product: CASKPNTDTLYF.

This clonotype was seen repeatedly, ten times or more. The CDR3 sequence: CASSPRGTGGITEAFF. The CDR3 region has the DNA TGTGCCAGCAGCCCCCGGGGGACAGGGGGAATCACTGAAGCTTTCTTT. This rearrangement joins TRBV7-9 to TRBJ1-1; the match to TRBD1 covers 11 bases. The V and J ends lost 5 bases and 4 bases, in that order; junction bases with no gene match: 9. Germline CDR1 SEHNR, CDR2 FQNEAQ (reference sequence). This CDR3 is built from 16 residues. Combining the CDR3 with reference TRBV7-9 and TRBJ1-1 gives the whole variable domain DTGVSQNPRHKITKRGQNVTFRCDPISEHNRLYWYRQTLGQGPEFLTYFQNEAQLEKSRLLSDRFSAERPKGSFSTLEIQRTEQGDSAMYLCASSPRGTGGITEAFFGQGTRLTVV.

Points on this clonotype: Mismatch with germline at one junction end may stem from a read error. The V gene is TRBV12-3 or TRBV12-4, the J gene TRBJ1-3; 7 bases match TRBD1. This CDR3 comprises 16 residues. CDR3 DNA sequence: TGTACCAGCCAGCTCGGGACAGAAGGAACTGGAAACCCCATATATTTT. It is translated as CTSQLGTEGTGNPIYF.

The chain employs TRBV6-6 and TRBJ1-2, with 7 bases that match TRBD1. With 6 bases clipped from V and 5 bases from J, the junction kept 9 bases outside the gene matches. This CDR3 comprises 14 residues. From germline, CDR1 is MNHNY and CDR2 SVGAGI (reference sequence). The CDR3 DNA sequence: TGTGCCAGCAGCTCCGACAGGGACTTTTATGGCTACACCTTC. It translates to CASSSDRDFYGYTF.

The chain carries TRBV6-2 or TRBV6-3 and TRBJ1-1; D is ambiguous. The CDR3 covers 11 residues. V was trimmed by 7 bases and J by 7 bases, leaving 10 bases between them. Germline V CDR1 and CDR2: MNHEY, SVGEGT. The DNA of the CDR3 is TGTGCCAGCACCCAAGGCGGTGAAGCTTTCTTT. Protein sequence: CASTQGGEAFF.

Worth noting for this clonotype: An end of the junction does not agree with germline; a read error may underlie this. This chain connects TRBV5-4 to TRBJ1-1, with D possibly matching TRBD1 (6 bases). Germline lookup yields CDR1 SGHNT and CDR2 YYREEE (reference sequence). The CDR3 consists of 15 residues. CDR3 in amino acids: CASGLRQCGDTEAFF. The DNA of the CDR3 is TGTGCCAGCGGCTTGCGACAGTGCGGGGACACTGAAGCCTTCTTT.

The V call is TRBV6-2 or TRBV6-3, the J call TRBJ2-7; D is unclear. CDR3 length equals 14 residues. CDR1 is MNHEY, CDR2 SVGEGT, per germline. Trimming cost V 9 bases and J 3 bases, with 18 bases left between them. The CDR3 protein is CASSRYLTFYEQYF. CDR3 in DNA: TGTGCCAGTAGTCGCTACTTGACGTTCTACGAGCAGTACTTC.

With regard to this clonotype: An end of the junction does not agree with germline; a read error may underlie this. The CDR3 nucleotides are TGTGCCAACAGCTTCGCTCAGGTCGTCCACGAGCAATACTTC. The encoded protein is CANSFAQVVHEQYF. V is TRBV11-2 and J is TRBJ2-7, with no clear D. CDR1 and CDR2 from the germline V gene are SGHAT and FQNNGV. The CDR3 sequence is 14 residues long.

About this clonotype itself: A read error is likely, as this CDR3 ends without the conserved phenylalanine or tryptophan. CDR3 amino acids: CASSQGDREGDTEAFL. In DNA form, the CDR3 reads TGCGCCAGCAGCCAAGGTGACAGGGAAGGAGACACTGAAGCTTTCCTT. This rearrangement joins TRBV4-1 to TRBJ1-1, with 7 bases matching TRBD1. This CDR3 contains 16 residues. Unmatched junction bases numbered 8, after V lost 1 base and J lost 3 bases. Per germline, CDR1 MGHRA and CDR2 YSYEKL.

The table lists this clonotype with many counts. The chain combines TRBV12-3 or TRBV12-4 with TRBJ2-7; no firm D call. This CDR3 region has 15 residues. V was shortened by 2 bases and J by 5 bases, with 16 bases between the two germline ends. CDR3 bases: TGTGCCAGCAGTTTATTGATAGGGCTAAAGAACGAGCAGTACTTC. This translates into CASSLLIGLKNEQYF.

A word on this clonotype: The final CDR3 position lacks the conserved phenylalanine or tryptophan, pointing to a likely read error. The CDR3 nucleotides read TGTGCCAGCAGCCGAACACTGGTTTCACTCCTCCACCTA. It codes for CASSRTLVSLLHL. J is TRBJ1-6 and V is TRBV11-1; the D is unclear. CDR3 length: 13 residues. Germline CDR1 reads SGHAT; CDR2 reads FQDESV (reference sequence).